This T cell receptor (beta chain) was captured by sequencing in a study of shared T cell receptors in the human thymus. Clones were sequenced by immunoSEQ multiplex PCR, and TCRdb holds only the in-frame ones, with some missing. This sample has just under 550,000 clones; approximately 80% occur once, and the top ten carry roughly 0.013%. V dropped 7 bases and J dropped 1 base, with 12 bases sitting between them. The length of the CDR3 is 14 residues. Per germline, CDR1 MDHEN and CDR2 SYDVKM. These data were also reused for a study on human thymus T cells. In that study: Resections from corrective heart surgery supplied the thymus tissue. Thymic and blood repertoires showed apparently biased V and J gene usage. Related research reported highly overlapping thymic repertoires among unrelated individuals.

Sequencing was carried out using thymocytes. The rearrangement links TRBV28 to TRBJ2-3, with a tentative D call TRBD2 (5 bases). The sequence was obtained from a boy under two years old with a congenital heart defect. CDR3: CASTLGVRTDTQYF. The CDR3 coding sequence is TGTGCCAGCACCCTCGGGGTACGCACAGATACGCAGTATTTT.